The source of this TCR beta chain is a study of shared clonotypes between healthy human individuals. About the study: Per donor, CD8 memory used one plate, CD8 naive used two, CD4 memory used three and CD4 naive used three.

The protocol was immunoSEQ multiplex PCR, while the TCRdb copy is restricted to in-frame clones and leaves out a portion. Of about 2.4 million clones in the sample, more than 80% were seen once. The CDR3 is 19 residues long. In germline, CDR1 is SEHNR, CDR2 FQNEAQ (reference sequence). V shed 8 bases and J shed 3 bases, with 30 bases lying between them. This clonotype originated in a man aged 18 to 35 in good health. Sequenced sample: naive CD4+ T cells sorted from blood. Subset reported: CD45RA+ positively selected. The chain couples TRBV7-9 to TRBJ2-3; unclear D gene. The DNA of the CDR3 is TGTGCCAGCTCCCGGCGTGGGGTTTTACCCTCTTTTCCTACAGATACGCAGTATTTT. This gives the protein CASSRRGVLPSFPTDTQYF.